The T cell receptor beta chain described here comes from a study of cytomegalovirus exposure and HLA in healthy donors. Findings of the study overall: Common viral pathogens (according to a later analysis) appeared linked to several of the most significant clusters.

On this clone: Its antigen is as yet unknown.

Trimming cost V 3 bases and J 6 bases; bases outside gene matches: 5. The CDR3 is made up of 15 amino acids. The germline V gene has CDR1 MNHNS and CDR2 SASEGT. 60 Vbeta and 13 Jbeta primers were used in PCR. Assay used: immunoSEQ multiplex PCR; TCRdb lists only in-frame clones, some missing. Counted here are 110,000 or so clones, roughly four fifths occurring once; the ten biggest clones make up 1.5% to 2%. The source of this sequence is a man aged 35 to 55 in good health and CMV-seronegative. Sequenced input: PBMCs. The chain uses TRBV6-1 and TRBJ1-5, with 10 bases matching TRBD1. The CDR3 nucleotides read TGTGCCAGCAGTGAGGGGGACAGGGGCTTTCAGCCCCAGCATTTT. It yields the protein CASSEGDRGFQPQHF.